This T cell receptor beta chain appears in the sequencing data of a study of blood T cell repertoires in COVID-19 (TCRdb year 2020). Context from the whole study: The collaborator samples originated in the United States, Italy and Spain and spanned the acute and convalescent phases of COVID-19. The samples were drawn from two sources: the first 160 participants of the ongoing ImmuneRACE study, and 1,254 subjects contributed by 6 global collaborators. The sample metadata nearly always contained a de-identified subject ID, COVID-19 status, age in years and sex. HLA class I and class II types, where available, came from metadata supplied by the sample provider rather than from assay-based typing. The repertoires were made available in a free public database intended to serve as a resource for research on the immune response to SARS-CoV-2. The material from the prospective study consisted of cDNA or gDNA derived from T cells, B-cell-depleted T cells, or PBMCs. Subjects who had been exposed to COVID-19, were actively infected with it, or had recovered from it provided the deeply sampled blood TCRbeta repertoires that made up the dataset. Beyond this particular receptor, the publication reports: How much clinical and demographic metadata was included differed by source and by participant, and the metadata was provided uncurated.

The CDR3 covers 12 residues, taking in both the cysteine and the phenylalanine. Kept here is only the CDR3 DNA, which spans 36 bases and is read in frame from base 1. CDR1 and CDR2, looked up from the germline V gene, are SQVTM and ANQGSEA. Here V drops 2 bases and J drops 3 bases, and the junction holds 0 bases not matched to any gene. Collaborating institutions collected whole blood in K2EDTA tubes following their own protocols. For TCRbeta analysis, collaborators shipped samples in one of three forms: frozen whole blood, isolated PBMCs, or DNA extracted from either of those sample types. TCRbeta CDR3 regions were amplified from genomic DNA by means of the immunoSEQ Assay, a bias-controlled multiplex PCR. The study's processing was this. Within the assay, amplification of reference gene primers was used to estimate how many nucleated cells each sample contained. Sequence reads were collapsed and filtered to measure the absolute abundance of every unique TCRbeta CDR3 rearrangement. Productive Simpson clonality was computed per sample as the square root of Simpson's diversity index over productive rearrangements. Drawn from immuneACCESS, this table holds only the in-frame rearrangements with V and J called that TCRdb kept. Clones are partly lost; checked studies trace under half to an unresolved V gene and leave the rest unexplained. The D gene and trimming were derived from the DNA, and the V and J assignments and clone size from that table. Across this sample there are 230,000 or so clones, with 65% to 90% seen only once. Roughly 5% of the sample is in the top ten clones.

Concerning this clone: This receptor's antigen is unknown. No clone much larger than this one lies a single base away; base qualities are absent.

Sequenced: peripheral blood. The sequence was collected from a human donor in a cohort sampled during active COVID-19. This chain is built from TRBV29-1 and TRBJ1-1, with 7 middle bases fitting TRBD1. Here the CDR3 is given as CSVETGDTEAFF. Read as DNA, the sequence is TGCAGCGTTGAAACAGGGGACACTGAAGCTTTCTTT.